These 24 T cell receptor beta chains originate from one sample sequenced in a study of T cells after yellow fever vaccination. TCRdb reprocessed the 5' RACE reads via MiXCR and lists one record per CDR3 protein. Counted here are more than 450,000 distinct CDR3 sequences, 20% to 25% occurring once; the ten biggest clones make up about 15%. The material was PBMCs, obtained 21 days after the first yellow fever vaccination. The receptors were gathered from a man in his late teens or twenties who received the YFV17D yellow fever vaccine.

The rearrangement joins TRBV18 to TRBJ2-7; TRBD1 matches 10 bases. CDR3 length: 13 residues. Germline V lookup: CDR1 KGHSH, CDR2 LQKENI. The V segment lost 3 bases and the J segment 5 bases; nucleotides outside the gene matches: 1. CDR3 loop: CASSPGTGDEQYV. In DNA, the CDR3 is TGTGCCAGCTCACCGGGGACAGGGGACGAGCAGTACGTC.

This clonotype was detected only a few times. The CDR3 DNA reads TGTGCCAGCAGCCAACCTGGACACGGAGAAGCTTTCTTT. Protein: CASSQPGHGEAFF. The chain carries TRBV4-2 and TRBJ1-1; tentatively, D is TRBD1 (5 bases). Deletions cut 2 bases from V and 8 bases from J, with 12 bases between. This CDR3 region has 13 residues. Germline CDR1 and CDR2: LGHNA and YNFKEQ.

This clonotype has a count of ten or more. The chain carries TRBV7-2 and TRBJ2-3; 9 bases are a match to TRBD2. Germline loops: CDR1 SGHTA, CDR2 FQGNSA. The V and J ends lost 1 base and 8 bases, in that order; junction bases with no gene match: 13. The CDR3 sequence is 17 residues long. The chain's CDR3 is CASSLGASGDGRSTQYF. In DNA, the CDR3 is TGTGCCAGCAGCTTAGGCGCTAGCGGGGACGGGCGGAGTACGCAGTATTTT.

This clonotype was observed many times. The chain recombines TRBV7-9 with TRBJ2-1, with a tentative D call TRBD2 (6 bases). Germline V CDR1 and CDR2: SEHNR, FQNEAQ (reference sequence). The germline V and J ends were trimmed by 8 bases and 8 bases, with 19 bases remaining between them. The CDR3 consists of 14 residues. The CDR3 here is CASQGAAGMYEQFF. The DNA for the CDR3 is TGTGCCAGCCAAGGAGCGGCGGGGATGTATGAGCAGTTCTTC.

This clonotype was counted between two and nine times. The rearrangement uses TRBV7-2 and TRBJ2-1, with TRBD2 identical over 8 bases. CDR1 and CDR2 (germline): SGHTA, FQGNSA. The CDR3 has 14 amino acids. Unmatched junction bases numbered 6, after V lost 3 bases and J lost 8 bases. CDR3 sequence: CASSFSGGPYEQFF. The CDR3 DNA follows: TGTGCCAGCAGCTTTTCGGGGGGGCCATATGAGCAGTTCTTC. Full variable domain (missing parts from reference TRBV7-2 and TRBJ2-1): GAGVSQSPSNKVTEKGKDVELRCDPISGHTALYWYRQSLGQGLEFLIYFQGNSAPDKSGLPSDRFSAERTGGSVSTLTIQRTQQEDSAVYLCASSFSGGPYEQFFGPGTRLTVL.

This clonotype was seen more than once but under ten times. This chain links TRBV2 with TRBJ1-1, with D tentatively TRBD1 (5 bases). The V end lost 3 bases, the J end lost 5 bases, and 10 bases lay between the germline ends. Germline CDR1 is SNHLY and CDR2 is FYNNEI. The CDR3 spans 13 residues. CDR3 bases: TGTGCCAGCAGTGACAGCAGGGATACTGAAGCTTTCTTT. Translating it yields CASSDSRDTEAFF.

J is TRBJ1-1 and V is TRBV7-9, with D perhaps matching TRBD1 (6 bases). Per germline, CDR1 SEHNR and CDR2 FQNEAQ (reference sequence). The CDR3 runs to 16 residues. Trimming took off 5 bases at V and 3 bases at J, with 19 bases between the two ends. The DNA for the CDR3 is TGTGCCAGCAGCCTTGGGAGGGGGTCAGGTCACACTGAAGCTTTCTTT. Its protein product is CASSLGRGSGHTEAFF.

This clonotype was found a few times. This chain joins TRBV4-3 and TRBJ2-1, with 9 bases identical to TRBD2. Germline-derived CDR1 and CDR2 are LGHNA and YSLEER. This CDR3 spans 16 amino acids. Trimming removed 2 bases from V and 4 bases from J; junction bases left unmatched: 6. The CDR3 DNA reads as TGCGCCAGCAGCCAACCGATGGCGGGGGGGTACAATGAGCAGTTCTTC. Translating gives CASSQPMAGGYNEQFF.

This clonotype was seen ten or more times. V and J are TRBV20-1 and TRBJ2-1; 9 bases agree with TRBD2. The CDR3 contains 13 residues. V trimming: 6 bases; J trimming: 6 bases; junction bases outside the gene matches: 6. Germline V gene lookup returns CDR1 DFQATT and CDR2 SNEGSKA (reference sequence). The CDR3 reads CSAYLAGFNEQFF. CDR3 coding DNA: TGCAGTGCCTACCTAGCGGGGTTCAATGAGCAGTTCTTC.

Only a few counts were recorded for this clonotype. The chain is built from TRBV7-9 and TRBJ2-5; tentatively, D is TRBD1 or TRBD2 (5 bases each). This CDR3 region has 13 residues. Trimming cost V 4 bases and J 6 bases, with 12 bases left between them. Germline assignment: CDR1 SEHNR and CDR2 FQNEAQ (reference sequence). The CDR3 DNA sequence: TGTGCCAGCAGCTCGAGGGGTGTTCAGACCCAGTACTTC. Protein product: CASSSRGVQTQYF.

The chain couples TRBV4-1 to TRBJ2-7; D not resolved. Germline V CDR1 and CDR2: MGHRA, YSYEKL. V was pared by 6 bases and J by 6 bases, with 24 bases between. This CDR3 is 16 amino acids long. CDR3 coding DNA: TGCGCCAGCAGGCCAATGACTTTCACCACCTTCGCCGAGCAGTACTTC. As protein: CASRPMTFTTFAEQYF.

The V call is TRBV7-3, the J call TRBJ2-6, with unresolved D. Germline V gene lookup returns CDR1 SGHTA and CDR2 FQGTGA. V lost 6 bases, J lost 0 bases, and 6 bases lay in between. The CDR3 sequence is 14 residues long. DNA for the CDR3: TGTGCCAGCAGTCCTATCTCTGGGGCCAACGTCCTGACTTTC. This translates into CASSPISGANVLTF.

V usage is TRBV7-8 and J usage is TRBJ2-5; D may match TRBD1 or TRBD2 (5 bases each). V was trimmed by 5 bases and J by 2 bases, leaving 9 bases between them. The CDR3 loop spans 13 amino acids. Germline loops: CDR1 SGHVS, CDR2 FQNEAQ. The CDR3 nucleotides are TGTGCCAGCAGCAAGGGACCGCAAGAGACCCAGTACTTC. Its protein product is CASSKGPQETQYF.

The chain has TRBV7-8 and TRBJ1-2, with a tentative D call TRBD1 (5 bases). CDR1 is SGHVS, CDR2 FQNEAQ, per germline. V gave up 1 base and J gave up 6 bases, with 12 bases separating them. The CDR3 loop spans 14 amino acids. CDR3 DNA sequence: TGTGCCAGCAGCTTAGTGGTTCGAGGGGATGGCTACACCTTC. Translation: CASSLVVRGDGYTF.

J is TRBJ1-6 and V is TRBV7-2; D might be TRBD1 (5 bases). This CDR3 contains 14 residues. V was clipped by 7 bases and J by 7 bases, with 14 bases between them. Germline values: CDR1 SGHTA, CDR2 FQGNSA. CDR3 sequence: CASTPTDVNSPLHF. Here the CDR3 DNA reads TGTGCCAGCACCCCGACAGATGTGAATTCACCCCTCCACTTT.

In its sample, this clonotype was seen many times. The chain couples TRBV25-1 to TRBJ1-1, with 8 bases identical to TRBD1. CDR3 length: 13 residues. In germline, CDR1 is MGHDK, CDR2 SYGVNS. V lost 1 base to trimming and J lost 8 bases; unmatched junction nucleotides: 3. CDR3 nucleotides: TGTGCCAGCAGTGAATGGGGACAGGAAGAAGCTTTCTTT. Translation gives CASSEWGQEEAFF.

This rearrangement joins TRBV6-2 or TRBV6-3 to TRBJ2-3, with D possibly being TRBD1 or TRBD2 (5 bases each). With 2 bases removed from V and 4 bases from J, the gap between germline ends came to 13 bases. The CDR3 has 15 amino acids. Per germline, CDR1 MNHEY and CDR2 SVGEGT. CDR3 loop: CASSYEGLAADTQYF. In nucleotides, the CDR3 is TGTGCCAGCAGTTACGAGGGGCTAGCCGCAGATACGCAGTATTTT.

The DNA for the CDR3 is TGTGCCAGCAGTGAAGCTTCGGGGCACGAGCAGTACTTC. Translation gives CASSEASGHEQYF. V is TRBV2 and J is TRBJ2-7, with D possibly called TRBD1 or TRBD2 (5 bases each). The germline V gene encodes CDR1 SNHLY and CDR2 FYNNEI. The CDR3 contains 13 residues. V was clipped by 0 bases and J by 5 bases, with 8 bases between them.

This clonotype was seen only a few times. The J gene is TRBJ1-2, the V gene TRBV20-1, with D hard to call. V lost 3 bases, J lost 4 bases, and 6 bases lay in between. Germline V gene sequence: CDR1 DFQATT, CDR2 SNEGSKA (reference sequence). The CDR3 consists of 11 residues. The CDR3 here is CSASMFYGYTF. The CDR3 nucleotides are TGCAGTGCTAGTATGTTCTATGGCTACACCTTC.

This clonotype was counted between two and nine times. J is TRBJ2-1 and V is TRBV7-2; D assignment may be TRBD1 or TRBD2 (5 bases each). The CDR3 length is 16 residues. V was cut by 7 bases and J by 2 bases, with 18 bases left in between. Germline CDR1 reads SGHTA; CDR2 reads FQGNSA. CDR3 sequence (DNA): TGTGCCAGCACGTCAAACGGGGCGCAGACCTACAATGAGCAGTTCTTC. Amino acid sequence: CASTSNGAQTYNEQFF.

The CDR3 loop is CATSDVAGGSNEQFF. The CDR3 nucleotides read TGTGCCACCAGTGATGTGGCGGGGGGTTCGAATGAGCAGTTCTTC. V and J are TRBV24-1 and TRBJ2-1; 8 positions agree with TRBD2. CDR1 KGHDR and CDR2 SFDVKD come from the germline V gene. This CDR3 is 15 amino acids long. The V segment lost 3 bases and the J segment 7 bases; nucleotides outside the gene matches: 7.

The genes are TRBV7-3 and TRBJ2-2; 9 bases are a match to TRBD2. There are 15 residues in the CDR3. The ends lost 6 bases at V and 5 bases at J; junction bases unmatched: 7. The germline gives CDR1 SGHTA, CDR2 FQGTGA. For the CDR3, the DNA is TGTGCCAGCAGTTTAGCGGGGGCGATGACCGGGGAGCTGTTTTTT. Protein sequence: CASSLAGAMTGELFF.

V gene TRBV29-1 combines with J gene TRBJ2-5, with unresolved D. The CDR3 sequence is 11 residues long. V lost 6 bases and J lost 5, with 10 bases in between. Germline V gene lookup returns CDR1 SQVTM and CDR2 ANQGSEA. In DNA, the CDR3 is TGCAGCGTACCCCAGTGGGAGACCCAGTACTTC. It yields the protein CSVPQWETQYF.

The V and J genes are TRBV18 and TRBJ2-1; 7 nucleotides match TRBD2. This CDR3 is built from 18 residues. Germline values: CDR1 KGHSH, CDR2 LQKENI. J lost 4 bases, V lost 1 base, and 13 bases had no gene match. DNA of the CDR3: TGTGCCAGCTCACCACTAGCGGGTCTTGGGGAATATTACAATGAGCAGTTCTTC. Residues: CASSPLAGLGEYYNEQFF.